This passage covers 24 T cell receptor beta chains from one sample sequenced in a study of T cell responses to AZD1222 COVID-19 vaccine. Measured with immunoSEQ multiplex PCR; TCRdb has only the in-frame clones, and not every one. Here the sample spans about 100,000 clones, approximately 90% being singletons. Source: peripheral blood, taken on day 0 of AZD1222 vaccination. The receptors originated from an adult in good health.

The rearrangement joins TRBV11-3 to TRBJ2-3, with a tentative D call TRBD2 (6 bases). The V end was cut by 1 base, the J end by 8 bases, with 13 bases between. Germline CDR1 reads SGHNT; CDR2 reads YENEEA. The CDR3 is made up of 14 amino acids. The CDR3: CASSLGGDAGTQYF. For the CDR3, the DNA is TGTGCCAGCAGCTTAGGCGGGGACGCGGGTACGCAGTATTTT.

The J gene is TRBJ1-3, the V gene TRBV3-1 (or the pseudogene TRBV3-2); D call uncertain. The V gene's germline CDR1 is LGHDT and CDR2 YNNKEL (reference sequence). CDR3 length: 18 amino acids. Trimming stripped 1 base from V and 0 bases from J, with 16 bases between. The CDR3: CASSQASPVSYSGNTIYF. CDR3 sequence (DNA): TGTGCCAGCAGCCAAGCAAGCCCCGTTTCATACTCTGGAAACACCATATATTTT.

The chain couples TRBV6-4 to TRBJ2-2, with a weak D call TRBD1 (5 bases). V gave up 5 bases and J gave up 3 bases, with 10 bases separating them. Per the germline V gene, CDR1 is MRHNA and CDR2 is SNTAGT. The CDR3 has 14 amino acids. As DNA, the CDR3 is TGTGCCAGCAGTAGAGACAGACACACCGGGGAGCTGTTTTTT. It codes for CASSRDRHTGELFF.

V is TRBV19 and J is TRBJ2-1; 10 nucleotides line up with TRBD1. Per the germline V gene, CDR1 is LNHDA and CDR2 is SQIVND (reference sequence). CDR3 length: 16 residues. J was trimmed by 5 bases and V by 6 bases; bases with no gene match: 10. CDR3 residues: CASSTRPGTGDNEQFF. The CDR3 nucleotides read TGTGCCAGTAGCACCCGACCCGGGACAGGGGACAATGAGCAGTTCTTC.

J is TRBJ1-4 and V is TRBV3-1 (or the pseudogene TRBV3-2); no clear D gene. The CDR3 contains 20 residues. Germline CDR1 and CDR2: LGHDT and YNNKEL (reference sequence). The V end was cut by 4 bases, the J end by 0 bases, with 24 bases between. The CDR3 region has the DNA TGTGCCAGCAGCCCCCAGAGGCGGGCAACCCTTTCACCAACTAATGAAAAACTGTTTTTT. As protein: CASSPQRRATLSPTNEKLFF.

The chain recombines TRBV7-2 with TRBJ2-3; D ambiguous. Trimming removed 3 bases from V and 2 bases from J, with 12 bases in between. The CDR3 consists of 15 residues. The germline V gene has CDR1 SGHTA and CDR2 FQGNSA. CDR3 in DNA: TGTGCCAGCAGCTTGTCGGTCGGGCCCACAGATACGCAGTATTTT. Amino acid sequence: CASSLSVGPTDTQYF.

The CDR3, as DNA: TGTGCCAGCAGTGGGGCCAGAGACCAAGAGACCCAGTACTTC. This sequence encodes CASSGARDQETQYF. The chain employs TRBV2 and TRBJ2-5; no firm D call. Between the trimmed V and J ends, which lost 4 bases and 0 bases, there was a span of 9 bases. CDR1 and CDR2 from the germline V gene are SNHLY and FYNNEI. The CDR3 has 14 amino acids.

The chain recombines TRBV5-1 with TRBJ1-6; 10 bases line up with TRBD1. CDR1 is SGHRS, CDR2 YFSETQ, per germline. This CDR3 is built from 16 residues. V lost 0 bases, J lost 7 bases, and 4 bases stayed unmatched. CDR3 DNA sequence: TGCGCCAGCAGCTTGGGGGACAGGGGACCAAATTCACCCCTCCACTTT. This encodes CASSLGDRGPNSPLHF.

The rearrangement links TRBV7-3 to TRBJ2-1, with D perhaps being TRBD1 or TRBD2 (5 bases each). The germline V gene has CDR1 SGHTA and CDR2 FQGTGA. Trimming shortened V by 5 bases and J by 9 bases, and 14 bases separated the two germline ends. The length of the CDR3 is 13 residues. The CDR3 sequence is CASSAGTLSEQFF. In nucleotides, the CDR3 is TGTGCCAGCAGCGCCGGGACCCTCAGTGAGCAGTTCTTC.

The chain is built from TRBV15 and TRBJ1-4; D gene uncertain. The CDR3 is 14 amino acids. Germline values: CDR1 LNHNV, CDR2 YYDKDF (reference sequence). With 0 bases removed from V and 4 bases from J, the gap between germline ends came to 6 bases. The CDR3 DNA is TGTGCCACCAGCAGAGAGTACGATAATGAAAAACTGTTTTTT. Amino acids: CATSREYDNEKLFF.

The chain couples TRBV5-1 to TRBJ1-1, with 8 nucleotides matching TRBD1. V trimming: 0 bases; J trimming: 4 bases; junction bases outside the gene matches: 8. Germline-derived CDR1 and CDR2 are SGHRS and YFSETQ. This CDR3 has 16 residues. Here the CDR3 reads CASSLAPTGARTEAFF. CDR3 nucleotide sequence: TGCGCCAGCAGCTTGGCCCCGACAGGGGCGCGCACTGAAGCTTTCTTT.

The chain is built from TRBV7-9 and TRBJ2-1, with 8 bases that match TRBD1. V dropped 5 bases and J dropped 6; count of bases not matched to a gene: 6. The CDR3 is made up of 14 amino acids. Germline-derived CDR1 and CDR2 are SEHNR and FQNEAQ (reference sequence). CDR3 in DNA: TGTGCCAGCAGCCCCGGGACAGGCGGCAATGAGCAGTTCTTC. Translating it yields CASSPGTGGNEQFF.

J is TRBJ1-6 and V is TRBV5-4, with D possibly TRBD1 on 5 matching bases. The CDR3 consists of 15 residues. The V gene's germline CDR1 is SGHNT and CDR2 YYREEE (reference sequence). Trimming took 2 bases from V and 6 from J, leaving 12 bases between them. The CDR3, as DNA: TGTGCCAGCAGCTTATTCGGGACGGTTAATTCACCCCTCCACTTT. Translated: CASSLFGTVNSPLHF.

CDR3 bases: TGTGCCAGCAGCGTAGGACTAGCGGGCATGTACAATGAGCAGTTCTTC. The encoded protein is CASSVGLAGMYNEQFF. The rearrangement uses TRBV9 and TRBJ2-1; the match to TRBD2 covers 10 bases. Germline assignment: CDR1 SGDLS and CDR2 YYNGEE. The CDR3 totals 16 residues. The J segment lost 4 bases and the V segment lost 0 bases, leaving 4 bases of the junction unmatched.

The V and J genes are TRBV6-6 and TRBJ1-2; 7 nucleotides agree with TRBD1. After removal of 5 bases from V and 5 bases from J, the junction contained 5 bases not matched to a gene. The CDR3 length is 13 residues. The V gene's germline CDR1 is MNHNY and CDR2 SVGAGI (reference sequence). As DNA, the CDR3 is TGTGCCAGCAGTCAGACAGGGCCATATGGCTACACCTTC. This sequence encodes CASSQTGPYGYTF.

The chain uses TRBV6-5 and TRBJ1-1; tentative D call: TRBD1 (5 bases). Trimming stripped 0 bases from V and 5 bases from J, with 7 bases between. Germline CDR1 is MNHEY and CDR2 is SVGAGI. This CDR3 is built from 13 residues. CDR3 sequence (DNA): TGTGCCAGCAGTTACTCGCGGGGGACTGAAGCTTTCTTT. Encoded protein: CASSYSRGTEAFF.

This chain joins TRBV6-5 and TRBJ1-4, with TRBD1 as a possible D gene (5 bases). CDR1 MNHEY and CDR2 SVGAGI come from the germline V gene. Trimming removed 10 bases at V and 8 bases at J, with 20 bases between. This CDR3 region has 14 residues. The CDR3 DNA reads TGTGCCACCGAACGGAGGGGAATTGGGGAAAAACTGTTTTTT. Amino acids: CATERRGIGEKLFF.

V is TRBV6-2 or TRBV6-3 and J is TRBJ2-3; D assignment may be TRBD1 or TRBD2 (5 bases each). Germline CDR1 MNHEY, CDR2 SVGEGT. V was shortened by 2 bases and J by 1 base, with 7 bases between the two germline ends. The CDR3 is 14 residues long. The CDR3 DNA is TGTGCCAGCAGTTACCGGGACGGCACAGATACGCAGTATTTT. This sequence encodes CASSYRDGTDTQYF.

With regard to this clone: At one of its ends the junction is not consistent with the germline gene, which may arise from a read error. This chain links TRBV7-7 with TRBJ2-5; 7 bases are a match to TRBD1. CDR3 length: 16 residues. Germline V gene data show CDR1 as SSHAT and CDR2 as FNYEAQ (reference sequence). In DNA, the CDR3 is TGTGCTAGCAGCCCCCGGGGACAGCGTTTCGGCGAGACCCAGTACTTC. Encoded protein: CASSPRGQRFGETQYF.

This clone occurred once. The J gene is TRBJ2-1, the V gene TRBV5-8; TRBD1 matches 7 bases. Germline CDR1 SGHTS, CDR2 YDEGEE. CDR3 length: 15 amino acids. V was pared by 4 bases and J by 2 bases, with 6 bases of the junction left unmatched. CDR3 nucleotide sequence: TGTGCCAGCAGCCACCGGGACAGAGCCTACAATGAGCAGTTCTTC. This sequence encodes CASSHRDRAYNEQFF.

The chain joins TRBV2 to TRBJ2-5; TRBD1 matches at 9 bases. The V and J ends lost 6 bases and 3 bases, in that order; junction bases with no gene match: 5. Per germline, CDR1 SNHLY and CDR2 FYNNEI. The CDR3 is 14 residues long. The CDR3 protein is CASSPGTGKETQYF. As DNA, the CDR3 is TGTGCCAGCAGCCCCGGGACAGGGAAAGAGACCCAGTACTTC.

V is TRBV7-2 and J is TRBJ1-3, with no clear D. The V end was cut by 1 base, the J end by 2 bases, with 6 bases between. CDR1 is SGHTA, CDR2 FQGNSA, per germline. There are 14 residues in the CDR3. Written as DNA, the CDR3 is TGTGCCAGCAGCTTAGGGTCGCCTGGAAACACCATATATTTT. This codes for CASSLGSPGNTIYF.

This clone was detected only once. In DNA, the CDR3 is TGTGCCAGCTCATCGGGCCCCGACTGGGATGAGCAGTTCTTC. Translating gives CASSSGPDWDEQFF. V usage is TRBV18 and J usage is TRBJ2-1, with D hard to call. The CDR3 contains 14 residues. The V end lost 5 bases, the J end lost 8 bases, and 16 bases lay between the germline ends. Germline V gives CDR1 KGHSH, CDR2 LQKENI.

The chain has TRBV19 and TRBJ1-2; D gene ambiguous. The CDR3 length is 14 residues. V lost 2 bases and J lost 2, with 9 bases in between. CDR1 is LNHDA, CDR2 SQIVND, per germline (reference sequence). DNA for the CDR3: TGTGCCAGTAGTATAACGCCTTTAAACTATGGCTACACCTTC. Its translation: CASSITPLNYGYTF.